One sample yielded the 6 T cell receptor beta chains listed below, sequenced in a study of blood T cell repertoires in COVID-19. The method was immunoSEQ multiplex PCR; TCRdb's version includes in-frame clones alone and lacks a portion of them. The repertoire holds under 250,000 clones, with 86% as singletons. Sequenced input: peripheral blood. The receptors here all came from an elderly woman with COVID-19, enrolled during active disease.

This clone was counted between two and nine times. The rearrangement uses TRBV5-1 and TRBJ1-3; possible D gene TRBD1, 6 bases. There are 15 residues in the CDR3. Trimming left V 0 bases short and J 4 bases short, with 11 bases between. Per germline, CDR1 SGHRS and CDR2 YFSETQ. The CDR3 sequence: CASSLDRVLGNTIYF. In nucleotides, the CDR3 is TGCGCCAGCAGCTTGGACAGGGTCCTAGGAAACACCATATATTTT. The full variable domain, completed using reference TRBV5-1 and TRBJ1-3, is KAGVTQTPRYLIKTRGQQVTLSCSPISGHRSVSWYQQTPGQGLQFLFEYFSETQRNKGNFPGRFSGRQFSNSRSEMNVSTLELGDSALYLCASSLDRVLGNTIYFGEGSWLTVV.

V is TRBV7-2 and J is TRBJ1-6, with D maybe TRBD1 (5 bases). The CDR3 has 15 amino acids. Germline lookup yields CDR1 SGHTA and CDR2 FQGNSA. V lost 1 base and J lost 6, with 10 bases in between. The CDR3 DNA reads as TGTGCCAGCAGCTTAGGGGGCTATGGTAATTCACCCCTCCACTTT. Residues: CASSLGGYGNSPLHF.

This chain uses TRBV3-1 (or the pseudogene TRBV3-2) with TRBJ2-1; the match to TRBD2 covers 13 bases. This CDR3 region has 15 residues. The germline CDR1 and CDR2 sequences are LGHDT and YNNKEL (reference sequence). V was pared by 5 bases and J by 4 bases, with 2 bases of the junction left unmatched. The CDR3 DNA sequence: TGTGCCAGCAGCTTGACTAGCGGGGGGTACAATGAGCAGTTCTTC. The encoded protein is CASSLTSGGYNEQFF.

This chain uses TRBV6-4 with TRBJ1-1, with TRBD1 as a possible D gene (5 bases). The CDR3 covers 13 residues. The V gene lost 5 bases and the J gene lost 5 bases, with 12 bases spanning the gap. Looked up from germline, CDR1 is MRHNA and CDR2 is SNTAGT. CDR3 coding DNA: TGTGCCAGCAGTCACCTCAGGGAAACTGAAGCTTTCTTT. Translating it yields CASSHLRETEAFF.

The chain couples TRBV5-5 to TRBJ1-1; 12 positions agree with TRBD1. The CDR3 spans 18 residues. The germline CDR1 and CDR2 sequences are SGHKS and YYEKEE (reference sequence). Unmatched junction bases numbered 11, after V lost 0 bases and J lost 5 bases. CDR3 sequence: CASSLDYWGQGASTEAFF. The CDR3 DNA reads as TGTGCCAGCAGCTTGGATTATTGGGGACAGGGGGCAAGTACTGAAGCTTTCTTT.

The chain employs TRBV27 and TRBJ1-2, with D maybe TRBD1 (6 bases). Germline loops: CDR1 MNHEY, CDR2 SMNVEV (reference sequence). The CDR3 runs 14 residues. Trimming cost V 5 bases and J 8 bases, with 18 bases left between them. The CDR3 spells CASSPQQGRGGYTF. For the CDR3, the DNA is TGTGCCAGCAGTCCACAGCAGGGGCGGGGGGGCTACACCTTC.